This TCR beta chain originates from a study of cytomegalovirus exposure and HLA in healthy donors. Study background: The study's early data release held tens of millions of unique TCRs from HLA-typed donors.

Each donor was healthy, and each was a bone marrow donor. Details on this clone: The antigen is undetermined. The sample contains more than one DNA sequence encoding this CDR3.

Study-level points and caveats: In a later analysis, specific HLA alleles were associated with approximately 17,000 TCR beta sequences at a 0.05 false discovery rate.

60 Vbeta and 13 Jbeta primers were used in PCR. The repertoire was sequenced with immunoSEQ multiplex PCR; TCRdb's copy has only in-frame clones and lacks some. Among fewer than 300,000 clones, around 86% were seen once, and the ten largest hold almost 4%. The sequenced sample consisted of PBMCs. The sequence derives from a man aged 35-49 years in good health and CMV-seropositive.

The CDR3 loop is CSVSRSGGRHTNTEAFF. Here the CDR3 DNA reads TGCAGCGTGTCCAGAAGTGGAGGACGGCATACGAACACTGAAGCTTTCTTT. V is TRBV29-1 and J is TRBJ1-1, with D uncertain. Trimming removed 6 bases at V and 1 base at J, with 24 bases between. The CDR3 length is 17 residues. From germline, CDR1 is SQVTM and CDR2 ANQGSEA.